The entry that follows covers one T cell receptor beta chain sequence. The CDR3 consists of 16 residues. V was cut by 4 bases and J by 0 bases, with 11 bases left in between. The germline gives CDR1 SGHRS, CDR2 YFSETQ. Original analysis: Amplification of reference gene primers was used by the study to estimate nucleated cell counts. Assay: immunoSEQ multiplex PCR; the TCRdb copy retains only in-frame clones and omits some. D and trimming come from the DNA, and the V and J calls and clone size come from that table. The data contain a few hundred thousand clones, 70% to 90% of them seen just once; the ten biggest clones take up approximately 4.6%. This record belongs to a study of blood T cell repertoires in COVID-19. Study context: Acute-phase and convalescent COVID-19 samples originated in the United States, Italy and Spain.

Adults between about 18 and 89 years of age took part from fewer than 30 US areas. Participant-given clinical history determined each cohort assignment. Specimen: PBMCs or T cells enriched from blood (not recorded which). The receptor comes from a man aged 25-45 years with acute COVID-19. The gene calls are TRBV5-1 and TRBJ1-6, with D possibly matching TRBD1 (5 bases). This CDR3 reads CASSRDSSSYNSPLHF. As DNA, the CDR3 is TGCGCCAGCAGCCGGGACTCGAGCTCCTATAATTCACCCCTCCACTTT.